Below are 24 T cell receptor beta chains sequenced from a single sample in a study of cytomegalovirus exposure and HLA in healthy donors. PCR primers comprised 60 Vbeta and 13 Jbeta primers. TCRdb's table, derived via immunoSEQ multiplex PCR, lists solely in-frame clones and lacks some. Here the sample spans hundreds of thousands of clones, about 72% being singletons. Sequenced input: PBMCs. These receptors all come from a male donor in good health and CMV-seronegative.

The chain links TRBV28 to TRBJ1-1; D is ambiguous. The length of the CDR3 is 15 residues. Germline V gives CDR1 MDHEN, CDR2 SYDVKM. V was pared by 1 base and J by 4 bases, with 13 bases between. For the CDR3, the DNA is TGTGCCAGCAGTTTATATCCACACGCGGGCACTGAAGCTTTCTTT. Protein product: CASSLYPHAGTEAFF.

The chain combines TRBV9 with TRBJ2-6, with TRBD2 as a possible D gene (5 bases). Germline CDR1 and CDR2: SGDLS and YYNGEE. Trimming pared 2 bases from V and 0 bases from J, leaving 12 bases between. This CDR3 has 17 residues. This CDR3 is CASSVGVRNSGANVLTF. CDR3 DNA: TGTGCCAGCAGCGTCGGGGTGCGAAACTCTGGGGCCAACGTCCTGACTTTC.

The table lists this clone with a few counts. The J gene is TRBJ2-7, the V gene TRBV5-1; 7 nucleotides align to TRBD1. The J segment lost 3 bases and the V segment lost 4 bases, leaving 4 bases of the junction unmatched. The CDR3 length is 13 residues. Germline-derived CDR1 and CDR2 are SGHRS and YFSETQ. Written as DNA, the CDR3 is TGCGCCAGCAGCCTCGGGACAGACTACGAGCAGTACTTC. It translates to CASSLGTDYEQYF.

The rearrangement joins TRBV6-4 to TRBJ1-1, with TRBD1 matching 10 bases. CDR1 is MRHNA, CDR2 SNTAGT, per germline. This CDR3 region has 15 residues. V lost 6 bases and J lost 2; bases outside the gene matches: 6. CDR3 bases: TGTGCCAGCAGGCCTAGGACAGGGGGAAACACTGAAGCTTTCTTT. Translated, it gives CASRPRTGGNTEAFF.

The rearrangement links TRBV27 to TRBJ2-2, with TRBD2 as a possible D gene (5 bases). V lost 1 base, J lost 5 bases, and 17 bases lay in between. Germline assignment: CDR1 MNHEY and CDR2 SMNVEV (reference sequence). There are 17 residues in the CDR3. In DNA form, the CDR3 reads TGTGCCAGCAGTTTATTCGCCCCCTCCTCGGGAACCGGGGAGCTGTTTTTT. Its translation: CASSLFAPSSGTGELFF.

This rearrangement joins TRBV6-1 to TRBJ2-3; a possible D gene is TRBD2 (5 bases). Per germline, CDR1 MNHNS and CDR2 SASEGT. Trimming removed 3 bases from V and 0 bases from J, with 10 bases in between. This CDR3 contains 15 residues. The CDR3 here is CASSERETSTDTQYF. Here the CDR3 DNA reads TGTGCCAGCAGTGAGAGGGAGACTAGCACAGATACGCAGTATTTT.

The chain has TRBV19 and TRBJ2-1; tentative D call: TRBD1 (5 bases). The CDR3 spans 17 residues. The V end lost 6 bases, the J end lost 2 bases, and 20 bases lay between the germline ends. Germline CDR1 reads LNHDA; CDR2 reads SQIVND (reference sequence). CDR3 residues: CASRKGVSPSTYNEQFF. CDR3 nucleotide sequence: TGTGCCAGTAGAAAAGGGGTTTCACCGTCAACCTACAATGAGCAGTTCTTC.

The chain recombines TRBV21-1 with TRBJ1-5; TRBD1, the table's D call, was not compared with the DNA. TRBV21-1 is labeled a pseudogene. This CDR3 spans 17 amino acids. The CDR3 sequence is CASSPWDRRHSNQPQHF. For the CDR3, the DNA is TGTGCCAGCAGCCCCTGGGACAGGAGACATAGCAATCAGCCCCAGCATTTT.

The chain has TRBV18 and TRBJ1-1; D is undetermined. The CDR3 length is 15 residues. The V end was cut by 1 base, the J end by 1 base, with 10 bases between. Germline assignment: CDR1 KGHSH and CDR2 LQKENI. The CDR3 loop reads CASSPLGRQNTEAFF. The CDR3 region has the DNA TGTGCCAGCTCACCACTGGGCAGGCAGAACACTGAAGCTTTCTTT.

The CDR3 protein is CASSLGQKNSPLHF. The CDR3 DNA follows: TGTGCCAGCAGCTTAGGGCAGAAAAATTCACCCCTCCACTTT. The chain couples TRBV7-9 to TRBJ1-6; no clear D gene. Per the germline V gene, CDR1 is SEHNR and CDR2 is FQNEAQ (reference sequence). V dropped 1 base and J dropped 7 bases, with 8 bases sitting between them. This CDR3 has 14 residues.

The gene calls are TRBV7-2 and TRBJ2-7; D may be TRBD1 (6 bases). CDR3 size: 15 residues. The germline CDR1 and CDR2 sequences are SGHTA and FQGNSA. Deletions cut 3 bases from V and 3 bases from J, with 15 bases between. CDR3 protein: CASSFATGPGYEQYF. CDR3 DNA: TGTGCCAGCAGCTTCGCCACAGGGCCGGGCTACGAGCAGTACTTC.

Only one count was recorded for this clone. The chain has TRBV5-1 and TRBJ2-1, with 8 bases fitting TRBD2. This CDR3 is built from 14 residues. Germline loops: CDR1 SGHRS, CDR2 YFSETQ. V lost 3 bases, J lost 4 bases, and 3 bases stayed unmatched. The CDR3 nucleotides are TGCGCCAGCAGCTCGGGGGGGCAGTACAATGAGCAGTTCTTC. Translated: CASSSGGQYNEQFF. The full variable domain, completed using reference TRBV5-1 and TRBJ2-1, is KAGVTQTPRYLIKTRGQQVTLSCSPISGHRSVSWYQQTPGQGLQFLFEYFSETQRNKGNFPGRFSGRQFSNSRSEMNVSTLELGDSALYLCASSSGGQYNEQFFGPGTRLTVL.

The chain uses TRBV19 and TRBJ2-7, with a possible D match to TRBD1 (5 bases). Germline CDR1 reads LNHDA; CDR2 reads SQIVND (reference sequence). This CDR3 comprises 12 residues. The germline V and J ends were trimmed by 4 bases and 3 bases, with 7 bases remaining between them. The DNA for the CDR3 is TGTGCCAGTAGTACCCAGGGCTACGAGCAGTACTTC. Its protein product is CASSTQGYEQYF.

The chain employs TRBV27 and TRBJ2-3; the D gene is possibly TRBD1 (5 bases). The germline V gene has CDR1 MNHEY and CDR2 SMNVEV (reference sequence). This CDR3 is 14 amino acids long. Deletions cut 7 bases from V and 0 bases from J, with 11 bases between. CDR3: CASTSTASTDTQYF. The DNA for the CDR3 is TGTGCCAGCACATCGACAGCTAGCACAGATACGCAGTATTTT.

The chain employs TRBV18 and TRBJ2-2; no clear D. This CDR3 region has 13 residues. Germline-derived CDR1 and CDR2 are KGHSH and LQKENI. Trimming took off 3 bases at V and 7 bases at J, with 9 bases between the two ends. CDR3 DNA sequence: TGTGCCAGCTCACCCGCGTCCGGCGGGGAGCTGTTTTTT. This translates into CASSPASGGELFF. Full variable domain (missing parts from reference TRBV18 and TRBJ2-2): NAGVMQNPRHLVRRRGQEARLRCSPMKGHSHVYWYRQLPEEGLKFMVYLQKENIIDESGMPKERFSAEFPKEGPSILRIQQVVRGDSAAYFCASSPASGGELFFGEGSRLTVL.

Only a few counts were recorded for this clone. The chain has TRBV2 and TRBJ1-2, with D tentatively TRBD1 (6 bases). The CDR3 has 15 amino acids. V dropped 3 bases and J dropped 8 bases, with 19 bases sitting between them. Germline V gene lookup returns CDR1 SNHLY and CDR2 FYNNEI. The CDR3 DNA is TGTGCCAGCAGTGACCAGGGGTCGGCAAAGTACGGCTACACCTTC. Translating it yields CASSDQGSAKYGYTF. The variable domain in full, completed from reference TRBV2 and TRBJ1-2, reads EPEVTQTPSHQVTQMGQEVILRCVPISNHLYFYWYRQILGQKVEFLVSFYNNEISEKSEIFDDQFSVERPDGSNFTLKIRSTKLEDSAMYFCASSDQGSAKYGYTFGSGTRLTVV.

The rearrangement uses TRBV19 and TRBJ1-2; 9 bases match TRBD1. The CDR3 spans 13 residues. The ends lost 3 bases at V and 4 bases at J; junction bases unmatched: 0. CDR1 is LNHDA and CDR2 is SQIVND in the germline V gene (reference sequence). The CDR3 loop is CASSMGQGYGYTF. CDR3 DNA sequence: TGTGCCAGTAGTATGGGACAGGGCTATGGCTACACCTTC. Full variable domain (remainder filled in from reference TRBV19 and TRBJ1-2): DGGITQSPKYLFRKEGQNVTLSCEQNLNHDAMYWYRQDPGQGLRLIYYSQIVNDFQKGDIAEGYSVSREKKESFPLTVTSAQKNPTAFYLCASSMGQGYGYTFGSGTRLTVV.

V usage is TRBV19 and J usage is TRBJ1-1, with TRBD1 matching 7 bases. The CDR3 spans 16 residues. The germline V gene has CDR1 LNHDA and CDR2 SQIVND (reference sequence). V was clipped by 1 base and J by 0 bases; unmatched bases: 5. The CDR3 is CASSIGDRSMNTEAFF. The CDR3 DNA sequence: TGTGCCAGTAGTATAGGGGACAGATCCATGAACACTGAAGCTTTCTTT.

The chain combines TRBV2 with TRBJ2-5, with 14 bases matching TRBD2. The J call may be in error: the DNA end matches TRBJ2-7 better. The germline V gene encodes CDR1 SNHLY and CDR2 FYNNEI. The CDR3 runs to 14 residues. The CDR3 region has the DNA TGTGCCAGCAGCCTCGGACTAGCGGGAGGCGAGCAGTACTTC. Translating it yields CASSLGLAGGEQYF.

V usage is TRBV9 and J usage is TRBJ2-5, with D tentatively TRBD1 (5 bases). V dropped 0 bases and J dropped 5 bases, with 8 bases sitting between them. Looked up from germline, CDR1 is SGDLS and CDR2 is YYNGEE. The CDR3 totals 13 residues. In nucleotides, the CDR3 is TGTGCCAGCAGCGTAGGACAGAGGGAGACCCAGTACTTC. It codes for CASSVGQRETQYF.

The chain carries TRBV9 and TRBJ2-3, with TRBD2 matching over 9 bases. The CDR3 has 16 residues. Germline loops: CDR1 SGDLS, CDR2 YYNGEE. V was pared by 1 base and J by 5 bases, with 8 bases of the junction left unmatched. This CDR3 is CASSVSQAGGRDTQYF. CDR3 DNA: TGTGCCAGCAGCGTAAGTCAAGCGGGAGGTAGAGATACGCAGTATTTT.

The genes are TRBV28 and TRBJ2-7; 11 bases align to TRBD1. V lost 5 bases and J lost 3; bases outside the gene matches: 6. CDR3 length: 15 residues. Per the germline V gene, CDR1 is MDHEN and CDR2 is SYDVKM. The CDR3 reads CASSPAGTGGYEQYF. The DNA of the CDR3 is TGTGCCAGCAGTCCCGCCGGGACAGGGGGCTACGAGCAGTACTTC.

The table lists this clone with a count of one. V is TRBV6-5 and J is TRBJ1-4; D ambiguous. The CDR3 runs to 14 residues. Deletions cut 6 bases from V and 0 bases from J, with 8 bases between. Germline V CDR1 and CDR2: MNHEY, SVGAGI. The CDR3 DNA reads as TGTGCCAGCAGAGTACCAGCAACTAATGAAAAACTGTTTTTT. Protein: CASRVPATNEKLFF.

The chain has TRBV6-1 and TRBJ2-7, with 11 bases identical to TRBD2. This CDR3 is built from 15 residues. The germline gives CDR1 MNHNS, CDR2 SASEGT. V shed 6 bases and J 1 base; nucleotides not matched to a gene: 5. CDR3 coding DNA: TGTGCCAGCAGGGACCTAGCGGGGGGATCCTACGAGCAGTACTTC. It encodes CASRDLAGGSYEQYF.